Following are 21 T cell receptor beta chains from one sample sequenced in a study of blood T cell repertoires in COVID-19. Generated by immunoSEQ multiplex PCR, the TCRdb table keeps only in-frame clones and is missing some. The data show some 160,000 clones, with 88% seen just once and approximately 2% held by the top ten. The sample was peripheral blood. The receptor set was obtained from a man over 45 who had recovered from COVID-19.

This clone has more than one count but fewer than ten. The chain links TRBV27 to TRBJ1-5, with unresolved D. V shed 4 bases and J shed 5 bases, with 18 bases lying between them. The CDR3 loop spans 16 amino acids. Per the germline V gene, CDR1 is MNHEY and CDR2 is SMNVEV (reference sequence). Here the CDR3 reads CASSSRGKALYQPQHF. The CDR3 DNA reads TGTGCCAGCAGTTCAAGAGGGAAGGCCCTTTATCAGCCCCAGCATTTT.

The CDR3 is CASSLQGTSGRETQYF. The CDR3 DNA follows: TGTGCCAGCAGCTTGCAGGGGACTAGCGGCCGGGAGACCCAGTACTTC. The V and J genes are TRBV7-2 and TRBJ2-5; 11 nucleotides line up with TRBD2. The germline CDR1 and CDR2 sequences are SGHTA and FQGNSA. The CDR3 sequence is 16 residues long. After removal of 3 bases from V and 5 bases from J, the junction contained 8 bases not matched to a gene.

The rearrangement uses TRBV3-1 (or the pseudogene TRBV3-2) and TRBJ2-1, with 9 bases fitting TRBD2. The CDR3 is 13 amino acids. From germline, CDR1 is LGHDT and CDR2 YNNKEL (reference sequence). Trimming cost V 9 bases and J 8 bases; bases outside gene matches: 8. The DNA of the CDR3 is TGTGCCAGTCCGGGACTAGCAGTTCATGAGCAGTTCTTC. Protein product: CASPGLAVHEQFF.

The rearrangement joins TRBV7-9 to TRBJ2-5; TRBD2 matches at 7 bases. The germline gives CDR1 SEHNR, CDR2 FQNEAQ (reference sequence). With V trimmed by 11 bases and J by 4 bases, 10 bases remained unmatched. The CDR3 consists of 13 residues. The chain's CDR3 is CASAGEGRETQYF. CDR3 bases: TGTGCCTCCGCGGGGGAGGGCCGAGAGACCCAGTACTTC.

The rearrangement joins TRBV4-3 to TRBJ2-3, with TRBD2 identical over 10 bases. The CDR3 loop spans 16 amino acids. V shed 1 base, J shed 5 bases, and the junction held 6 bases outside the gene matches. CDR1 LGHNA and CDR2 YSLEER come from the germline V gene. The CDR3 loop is CASSQVALAGVDTQYF. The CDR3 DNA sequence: TGCGCCAGCAGCCAAGTGGCGCTAGCGGGAGTAGATACGCAGTATTTT.

The CDR3 loop reads CASSEKEGVGQYF. The CDR3 nucleotides are TGTGCCAGCTCGGAAAAGGAGGGCGTGGGGCAGTACTTC. This rearrangement joins TRBV18 to TRBJ2-7, with a weak D call TRBD2 (6 bases). Trimming removed 6 bases from V and 9 bases from J, with 18 bases in between. Germline loops: CDR1 KGHSH, CDR2 LQKENI. The CDR3 runs 13 residues.

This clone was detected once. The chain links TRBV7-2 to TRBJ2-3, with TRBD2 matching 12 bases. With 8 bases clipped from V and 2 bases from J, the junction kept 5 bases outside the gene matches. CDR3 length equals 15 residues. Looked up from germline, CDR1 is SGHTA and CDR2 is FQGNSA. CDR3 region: CASHLAGGPTDTQYF. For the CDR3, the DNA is TGTGCCAGCCACCTAGCGGGGGGGCCCACAGATACGCAGTATTTT.

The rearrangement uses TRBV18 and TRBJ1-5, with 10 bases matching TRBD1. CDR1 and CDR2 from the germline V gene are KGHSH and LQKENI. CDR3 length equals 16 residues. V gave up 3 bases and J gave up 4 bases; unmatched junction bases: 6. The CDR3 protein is CASSPWDRGANQPQHF. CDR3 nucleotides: TGTGCCAGCTCACCGTGGGACAGGGGCGCGAATCAGCCCCAGCATTTT.

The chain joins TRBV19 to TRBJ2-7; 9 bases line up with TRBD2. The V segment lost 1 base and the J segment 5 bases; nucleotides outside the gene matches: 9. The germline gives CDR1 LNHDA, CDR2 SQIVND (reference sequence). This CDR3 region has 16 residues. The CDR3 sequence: CASSIGRGLASDEQYF. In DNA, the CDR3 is TGTGCCAGTAGTATAGGACGTGGACTAGCGTCAGACGAGCAGTACTTC.

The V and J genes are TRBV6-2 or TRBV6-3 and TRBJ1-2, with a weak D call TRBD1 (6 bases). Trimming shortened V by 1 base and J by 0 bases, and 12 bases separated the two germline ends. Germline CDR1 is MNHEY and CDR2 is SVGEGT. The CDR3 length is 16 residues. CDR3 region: CASSYLDRPPNYGYTF. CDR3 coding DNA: TGTGCCAGCAGTTACTTGGACAGACCTCCTAACTATGGCTACACCTTC.

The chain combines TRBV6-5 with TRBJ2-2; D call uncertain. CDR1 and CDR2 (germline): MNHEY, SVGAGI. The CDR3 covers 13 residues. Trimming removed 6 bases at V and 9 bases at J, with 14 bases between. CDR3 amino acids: CASSASSGRELFF. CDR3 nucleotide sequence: TGTGCCAGCAGCGCCTCCTCTGGCCGGGAGCTGTTTTTT.

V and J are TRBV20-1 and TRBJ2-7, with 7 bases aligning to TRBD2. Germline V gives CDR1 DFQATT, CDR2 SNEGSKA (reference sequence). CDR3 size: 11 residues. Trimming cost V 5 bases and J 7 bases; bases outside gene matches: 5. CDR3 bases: TGCAGTGCTTGGGGGGAGGGGGAGCAGTACTTC. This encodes CSAWGEGEQYF.

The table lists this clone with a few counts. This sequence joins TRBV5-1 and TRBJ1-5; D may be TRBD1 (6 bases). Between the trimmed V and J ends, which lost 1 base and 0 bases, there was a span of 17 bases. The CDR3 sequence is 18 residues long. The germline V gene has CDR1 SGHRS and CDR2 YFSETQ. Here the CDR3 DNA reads TGCGCCAGCAGCTTGAGGGCAGGGGCTCGATATAGCAATCAGCCCCAGCATTTT. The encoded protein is CASSLRAGARYSNQPQHF.

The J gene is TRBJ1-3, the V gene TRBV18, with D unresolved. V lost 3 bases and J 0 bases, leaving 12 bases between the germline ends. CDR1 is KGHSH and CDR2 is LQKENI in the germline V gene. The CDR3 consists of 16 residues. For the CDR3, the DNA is TGTGCCAGCTCACCCCCGGACGGGAACTCTGGAAACACCATATATTTT. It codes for CASSPPDGNSGNTIYF.

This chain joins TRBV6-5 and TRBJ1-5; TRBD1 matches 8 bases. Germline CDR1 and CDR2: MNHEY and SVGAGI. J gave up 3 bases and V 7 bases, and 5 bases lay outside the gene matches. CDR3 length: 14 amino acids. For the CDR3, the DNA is TGTGCCAGCACTAACAGGGGGTTCAATCAGCCCCAGCATTTT. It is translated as CASTNRGFNQPQHF.

The CDR3 region has the DNA TGTGCCAGCAGTCCTACACACAGCGGGAACTATGGCTACACCTTC. It codes for CASSPTHSGNYGYTF. The chain employs TRBV2 and TRBJ1-2; D is unclear. V shed 5 bases and J shed 2 bases, with 15 bases lying between them. This CDR3 has 15 amino acids. Germline V gene data show CDR1 as SNHLY and CDR2 as FYNNEI.

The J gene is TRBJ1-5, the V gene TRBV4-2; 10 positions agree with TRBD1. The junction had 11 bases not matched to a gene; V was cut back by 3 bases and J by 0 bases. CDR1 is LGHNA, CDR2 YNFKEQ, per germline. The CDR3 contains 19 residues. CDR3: CASSQGDRGSKNSNQPQHF. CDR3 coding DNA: TGTGCCAGCAGCCAGGGGGACAGGGGTTCAAAGAATAGCAATCAGCCCCAGCATTTT.

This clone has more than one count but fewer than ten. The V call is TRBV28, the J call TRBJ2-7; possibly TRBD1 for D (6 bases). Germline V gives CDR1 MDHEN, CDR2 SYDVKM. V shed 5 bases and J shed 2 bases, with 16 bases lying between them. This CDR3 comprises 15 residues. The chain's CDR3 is CASSGSSGVPYEQYF. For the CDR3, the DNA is TGTGCCAGCAGTGGGAGCTCAGGGGTCCCCTACGAGCAGTACTTC.

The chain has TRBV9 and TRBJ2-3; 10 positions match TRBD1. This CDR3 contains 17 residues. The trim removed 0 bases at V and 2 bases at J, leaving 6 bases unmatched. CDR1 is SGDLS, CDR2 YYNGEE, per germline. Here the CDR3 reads CASSVEGQGTLTDTQYF. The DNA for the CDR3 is TGTGCCAGCAGCGTAGAGGGACAGGGGACCCTCACAGATACGCAGTATTTT.

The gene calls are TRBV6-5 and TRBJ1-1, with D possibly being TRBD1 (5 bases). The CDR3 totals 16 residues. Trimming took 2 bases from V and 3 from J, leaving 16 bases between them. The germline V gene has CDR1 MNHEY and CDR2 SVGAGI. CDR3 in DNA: TGTGCCAGCAGTTACCGCGGGGTCGGGGGTGACACTGAAGCTTTCTTT. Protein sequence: CASSYRGVGGDTEAFF.

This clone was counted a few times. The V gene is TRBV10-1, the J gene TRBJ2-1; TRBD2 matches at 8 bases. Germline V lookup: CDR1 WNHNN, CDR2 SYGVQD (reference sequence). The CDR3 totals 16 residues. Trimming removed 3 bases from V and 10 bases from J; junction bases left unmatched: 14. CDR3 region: CASSDHSRASGPEQFF. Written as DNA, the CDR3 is TGCGCCAGCAGTGACCATAGTCGGGCTAGCGGGCCGGAGCAGTTCTTC.